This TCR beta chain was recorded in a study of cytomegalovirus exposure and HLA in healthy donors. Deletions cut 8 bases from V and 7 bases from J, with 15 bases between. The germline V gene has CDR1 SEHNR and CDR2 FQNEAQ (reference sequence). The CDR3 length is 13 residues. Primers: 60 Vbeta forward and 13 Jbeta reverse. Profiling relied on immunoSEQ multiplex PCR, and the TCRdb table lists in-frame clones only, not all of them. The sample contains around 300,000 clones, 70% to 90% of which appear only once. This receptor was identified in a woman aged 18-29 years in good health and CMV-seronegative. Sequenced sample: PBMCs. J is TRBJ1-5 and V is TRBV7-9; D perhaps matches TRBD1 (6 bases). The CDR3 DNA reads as TGTGCCAGCGTGGCAGGGGAGGGCCAGCCCCAGCATTTT. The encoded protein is CASVAGEGQPQHF.